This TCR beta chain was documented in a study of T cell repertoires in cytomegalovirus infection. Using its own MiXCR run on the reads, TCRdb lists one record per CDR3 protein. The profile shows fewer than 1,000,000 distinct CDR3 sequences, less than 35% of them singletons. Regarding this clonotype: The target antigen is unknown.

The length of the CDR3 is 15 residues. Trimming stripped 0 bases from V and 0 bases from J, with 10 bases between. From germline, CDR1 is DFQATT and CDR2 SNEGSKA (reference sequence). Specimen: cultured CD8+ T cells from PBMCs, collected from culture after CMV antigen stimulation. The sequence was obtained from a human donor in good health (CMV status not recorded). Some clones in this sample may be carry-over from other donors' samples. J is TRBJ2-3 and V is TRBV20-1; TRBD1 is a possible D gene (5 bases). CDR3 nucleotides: TGCAGTGCTAGAGATAGACAGCTTAGCACAGATACGCAGTATTTT. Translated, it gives CSARDRQLSTDTQYF.